These 10 T cell receptor beta chains were all obtained from the same sample, sequenced in a study of beta chain features in type 1 diabetes. TCRB transcripts that were expressed got sequenced, as all of the isolated RNA had been reverse transcribed. Sequencing used immunoSEQ multiplex PCR; TCRdb keeps in-frame clones, though not all of them. This sample has roughly 370,000 clones, with 11% to 15% found just once. Sequencing was carried out using naive CD4+ T cells from blood. These receptors were obtained from a man aged 25-40 years in good health.

This chain connects TRBV18 to TRBJ2-3; possible D gene TRBD2, 6 bases. The CDR3 is 17 amino acids. Germline V lookup: CDR1 KGHSH, CDR2 LQKENI. Trimming pared 4 bases from V and 2 bases from J, leaving 19 bases between. CDR3 sequence (DNA): TGTGCCAGCTCACAAACCAGAACTAGCCTCTACACAGATACGCAGTATTTT. Translating it yields CASSQTRTSLYTDTQYF.

This chain joins TRBV12-5 and TRBJ2-5; no clear D. Deletions cut 3 bases from V and 5 bases from J, with 7 bases between. Germline V gene data show CDR1 as LGHNT and CDR2 as FRNRAP. This CDR3 is 12 amino acids long. The DNA of the CDR3 is TGTGCTAGTGGTTTAGGTTCGGAGACCCAGTACTTC. It specifies CASGLGSETQYF.

This clone was seen a few times. Other DNA sequences in the same sample also yield this CDR3. This rearrangement joins TRBV18 to TRBJ1-1, with D hard to call. The CDR3 runs 13 residues. Germline loops: CDR1 KGHSH, CDR2 LQKENI. V dropped 2 bases and J dropped 0 bases, with 4 bases sitting between them. Written as DNA, the CDR3 is TGTGCCAGCTCACCAGGGATGAACACTGAAGCTTTCTTT. As protein: CASSPGMNTEAFF. Variable domain in full (rest from reference TRBV18 and TRBJ1-1): NAGVMQNPRHLVRRRGQEARLRCSPMKGHSHVYWYRQLPEEGLKFMVYLQKENIIDESGMPKERFSAEFPKEGPSILRIQQVVRGDSAAYFCASSPGMNTEAFFGQGTRLTVV.

The chain carries TRBV4-1 and TRBJ2-7; 11 bases align to TRBD1. The CDR3 is 15 amino acids. Per the germline V gene, CDR1 is MGHRA and CDR2 is YSYEKL. V lost 6 bases and J lost 3; bases outside the gene matches: 7. The CDR3 reads CASRDGTGGRYEQYF. The CDR3 nucleotides read TGCGCCAGCAGAGATGGGACAGGGGGTCGCTACGAGCAGTACTTC.

This sequence joins TRBV30 and TRBJ2-1; 7 nucleotides align to TRBD1. The ends lost 4 bases at V and 4 bases at J; junction bases unmatched: 7. Germline CDR1 is GTSNPN and CDR2 is SVGIG (reference sequence). The CDR3 consists of 14 residues. DNA of the CDR3: TGTGCCTGGAAGACTCGGGACAGTTACAATGAGCAGTTCTTC. Its protein is CAWKTRDSYNEQFF.

In its sample, this clone was seen a few times. V gene TRBV30 combines with J gene TRBJ1-1; D uncertain. This CDR3 has 12 residues. Trimming removed 1 base from V and 0 bases from J, with 3 bases in between. Per the germline V gene, CDR1 is GTSNPN and CDR2 is SVGIG (reference sequence). CDR3 nucleotide sequence: TGTGCCTGGAGTGCTATGAACACTGAAGCTTTCTTT. It encodes CAWSAMNTEAFF.

This clone has just a few counts. The junction does not match germline at one end; this may be a read error. This chain connects TRBV7-7 to TRBJ2-1, with D perhaps matching TRBD2 (6 bases). Germline V gene data show CDR1 as SSHAT and CDR2 as FNYEAQ (reference sequence). The CDR3 sequence is 14 residues long. The CDR3: CASSPPGSYNEQFF. DNA of the CDR3: TGTGCTAGCAGCCCTCCCGGGAGCTACAATGAGCAGTTCTTC.

The chain recombines TRBV14 with TRBJ2-3; D might be TRBD2 (5 bases). CDR3 length equals 17 residues. Germline V CDR1 and CDR2: SGHDN, FVKESK. V was shortened by 1 base and J by 0 bases, with 14 bases between the two germline ends. CDR3 in amino acids: CASSQAWPGFSTDTQYF. CDR3 nucleotide sequence: TGTGCCAGCAGCCAAGCGTGGCCGGGGTTCAGCACAGATACGCAGTATTTT. Drawing the rest from reference TRBV14 and TRBJ2-3, the complete variable domain is EAGVTQFPSHSVIEKGQTVTLRCDPISGHDNLYWYRRVMGKEIKFLLHFVKESKQDESGMPNNRFLAERTGGTYSTLKVQPAELEDSGVYFCASSQAWPGFSTDTQYFGPGTRLTVL.

This clone has more than one count but fewer than ten. The J gene is TRBJ2-3, the V gene TRBV9; D might be TRBD2 (6 bases). V was pared by 3 bases and J by 0 bases, with 11 bases between. The CDR3 runs to 15 residues. Germline lookup yields CDR1 SGDLS and CDR2 YYNGEE. This CDR3 reads CASSARLGSTDTQYF. The DNA of the CDR3 is TGTGCCAGCAGCGCAAGACTAGGTAGCACAGATACGCAGTATTTT.

CDR3 coding DNA: TGCAGCGCCGGGGGACCTTATACCTACAATGAGCAGTTCTTC. It specifies CSAGGPYTYNEQFF. The chain combines TRBV29-1 with TRBJ2-1, with a tentative D call TRBD2 (6 bases). CDR1 and CDR2 (germline): SQVTM, ANQGSEA. CDR3 size: 14 residues. V lost 7 bases and J 2 bases, leaving 15 bases between the germline ends.